The sequence of this T cell receptor beta chain was determined in a study of shared clonotypes between healthy human individuals. Per the original methods: Sequence data from immunoSEQ were junction-only and lacked quality scores; consequently, filtering differed. Profiling relied on immunoSEQ multiplex PCR, and the TCRdb table lists in-frame clones only, not all of them. That table gives V, J and clone size, and the DNA gave D and trimming. The sample contains about half a million clones, roughly 85% of which appear only once. Healthy HIV-negative adults without recent acute infections or vaccinations served as donors. The donors were all Caucasian adults (living in Nashville, Tennessee). Trimming removed 3 bases from V and 6 bases from J, with 15 bases in between. This CDR3 has 14 residues. The germline V gene has CDR1 SGHAT and CDR2 FQNNGV. General study results and limits: Investigators expected sequencing depth to affect clonotype sharing among donors.

Regarding this clone: Its cognate antigen is unknown.

The clonotype was recovered from a woman between 40 and 50 years old in good health. Some clones in this sample may be carry-over from other donors' samples. Sequenced input: PBMCs. V usage is TRBV11-2 and J usage is TRBJ2-7; the D gene is possibly TRBD2 (6 bases). CDR3 nucleotide sequence: TGTGCCAGCAGCTTGAGCGGGCCCCAGAGCGAGCAGTACTTC. It codes for CASSLSGPQSEQYF. Based on the CDR3 plus reference TRBV11-2 and TRBJ2-7, the full variable domain is EAGVAQSPRYKIIEKRQSVAFWCNPISGHATLYWYQQILGQGPKLLIQFQNNGVVDDSQLPKDRFSAERLKGVDSTLKIQPAKLEDSAVYLCASSLSGPQSEQYFGPGTRLTVT.